The TCR beta chain under discussion was sequenced for a study of blood T cell repertoires in COVID-19. Trimming cost V 2 bases and J 9 bases, with 11 bases left between them. Germline V gene lookup returns CDR1 MRHNA and CDR2 SNTAGT. This CDR3 region has 13 residues. Libraries were prepared by immunoSEQ multiplex PCR; TCRdb keeps only in-frame clonotypes and omits some of them. The sample carries 310,000 or so clones, over 75% recorded once. The genes are TRBV6-4 and TRBJ2-1, with D unclear. Sequenced: peripheral blood. The TCR was taken from a woman aged 45-59 years with active or convalescent COVID-19. CDR3 coding DNA: TGTGCCAGCAGTGACGTGCCCCTCGGTGAGCAGTTCTTC. It encodes CASSDVPLGEQFF.